One T cell receptor (beta chain) is described in this entry. The antigen remains unidentified. This sample stems from a study of cytomegalovirus exposure and HLA in healthy donors. Study overall: Unique TCRs from HLA-typed donors, around 93 million of them, were held in an early data release.

Study-wide results and caveats: Some segments of the V type, notably TRBV6-2 and TRBV6-3, were excluded as indistinguishable.

The PCR made use of 60 Vbeta and 13 Jbeta primers. Generated by immunoSEQ multiplex PCR, the TCRdb table keeps only in-frame clones and is missing some. The sample includes about 140,000 clones, 60% to 80% of them seen just once. Trimming removed 0 bases from V and 8 bases from J, with 15 bases in between. From germline, CDR1 is SGDLS and CDR2 YYNGEE. The CDR3 spans 15 residues. The TCR was taken from a female donor in good health and CMV-seronegative. This rearrangement joins TRBV9 to TRBJ2-1; maybe TRBD2 (7 bases). The sample taken for sequencing was PBMCs. CDR3 amino acids: CASSVAGGPRDEQFF. The CDR3 nucleotides are TGTGCCAGCAGCGTAGCGGGGGGCCCTCGGGATGAGCAGTTCTTC.